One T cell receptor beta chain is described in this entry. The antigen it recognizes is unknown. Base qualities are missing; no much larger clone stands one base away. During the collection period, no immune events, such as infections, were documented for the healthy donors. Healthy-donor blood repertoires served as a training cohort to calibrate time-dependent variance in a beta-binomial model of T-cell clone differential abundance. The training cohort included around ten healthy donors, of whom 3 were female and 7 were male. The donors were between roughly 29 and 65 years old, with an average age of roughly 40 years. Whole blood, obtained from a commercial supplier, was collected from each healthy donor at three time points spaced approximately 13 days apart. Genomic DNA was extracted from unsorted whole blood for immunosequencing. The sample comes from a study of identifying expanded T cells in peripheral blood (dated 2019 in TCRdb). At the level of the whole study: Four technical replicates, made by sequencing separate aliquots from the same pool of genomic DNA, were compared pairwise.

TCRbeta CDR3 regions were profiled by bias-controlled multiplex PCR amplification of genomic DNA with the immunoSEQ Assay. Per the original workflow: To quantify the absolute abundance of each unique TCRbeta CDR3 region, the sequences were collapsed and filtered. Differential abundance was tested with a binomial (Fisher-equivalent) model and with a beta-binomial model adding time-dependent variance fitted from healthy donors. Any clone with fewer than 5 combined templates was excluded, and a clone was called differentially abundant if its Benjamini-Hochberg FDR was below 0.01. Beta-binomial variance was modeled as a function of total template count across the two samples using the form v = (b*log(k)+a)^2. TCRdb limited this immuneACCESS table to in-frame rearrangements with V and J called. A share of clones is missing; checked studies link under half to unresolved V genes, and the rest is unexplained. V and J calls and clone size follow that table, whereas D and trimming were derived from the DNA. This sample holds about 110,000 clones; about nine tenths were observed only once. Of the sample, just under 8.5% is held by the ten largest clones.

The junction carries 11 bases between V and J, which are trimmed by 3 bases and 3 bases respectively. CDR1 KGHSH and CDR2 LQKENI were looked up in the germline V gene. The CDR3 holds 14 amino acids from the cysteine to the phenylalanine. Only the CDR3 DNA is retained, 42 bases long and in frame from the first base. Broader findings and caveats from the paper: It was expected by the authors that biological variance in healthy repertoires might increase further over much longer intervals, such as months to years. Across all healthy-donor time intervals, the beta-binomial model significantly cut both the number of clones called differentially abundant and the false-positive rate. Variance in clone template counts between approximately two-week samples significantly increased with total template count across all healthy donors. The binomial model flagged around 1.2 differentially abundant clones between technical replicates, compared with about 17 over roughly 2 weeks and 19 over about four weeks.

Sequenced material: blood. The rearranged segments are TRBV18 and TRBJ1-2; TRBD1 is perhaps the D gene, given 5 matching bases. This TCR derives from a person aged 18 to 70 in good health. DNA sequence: TGTGCCAGCTCACCCGGGGACCGAGACTATGGCTACACCTTC. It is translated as CASSPGDRDYGYTF.